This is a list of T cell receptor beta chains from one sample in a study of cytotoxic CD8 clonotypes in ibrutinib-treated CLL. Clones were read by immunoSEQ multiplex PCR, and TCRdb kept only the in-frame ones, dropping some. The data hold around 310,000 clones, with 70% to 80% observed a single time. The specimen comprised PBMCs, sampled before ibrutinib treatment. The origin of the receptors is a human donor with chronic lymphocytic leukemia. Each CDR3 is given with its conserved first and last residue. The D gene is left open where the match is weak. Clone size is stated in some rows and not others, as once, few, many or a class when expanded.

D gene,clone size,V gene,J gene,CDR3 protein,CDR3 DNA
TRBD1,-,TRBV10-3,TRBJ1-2,CAIGRTGGNYGYTF,TGTGCCATAGGCCGGACAGGGGGTAACTATGGCTACACCTTC
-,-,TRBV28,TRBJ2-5,CASSSTHLGTQYF,TGTGCCAGCAGTTCCACACACCTGGGGACCCAGTACTTC
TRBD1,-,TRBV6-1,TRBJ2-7,CASSFPGQGFEQYF,TGTGCCAGCAGTTTCCCGGGACAGGGGTTCGAGCAGTACTTC
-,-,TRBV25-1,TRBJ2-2,CASSVRTGGTGELFF,TGTGCCAGCAGTGTACGGACCGGTGGTACCGGGGAGCTGTTTTTT
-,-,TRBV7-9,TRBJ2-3,CASSLEPSQADTQYF,TGTGCCAGCAGCTTAGAGCCTAGTCAGGCAGATACGCAGTATTTT
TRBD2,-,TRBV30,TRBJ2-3,CAWSPTLVSGGDTQYF,TGTGCCTGGAGTCCCACTCTTGTCTCGGGAGGAGATACGCAGTATTTT
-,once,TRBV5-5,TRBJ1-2,CASSLQGRYGYTF,TGTGCCAGCAGCTTGCAGGGACGCTATGGCTACACCTTC
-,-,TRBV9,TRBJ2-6,CASSVGAGANVLTF,TGTGCCAGCAGCGTAGGGGCTGGGGCCAACGTCCTGACTTTC
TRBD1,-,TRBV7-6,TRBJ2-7,CASSSPGQGIHEQYF,TGTGCCAGCAGCTCACCGGGACAGGGAATTCACGAGCAGTACTTC
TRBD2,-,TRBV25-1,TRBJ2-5,CASSDRGGQLYGTQYF,TGTGCCAGCAGTGACCGGGGGGGGCAGTTATACGGGACCCAGTACTTC
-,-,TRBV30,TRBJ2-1,CAQTPTGDNEQFF,TGTGCCCAAACACCGACCGGCGATAATGAGCAGTTCTTC
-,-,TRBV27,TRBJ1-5,CASSLYQDSNQPQHF,TGTGCCAGCAGTTTATACCAGGACAGCAATCAGCCCCAGCATTTT
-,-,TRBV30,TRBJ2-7,CAWSGGGSKYEQYF,TGTGCCTGGAGTGGGGGGGGCAGCAAATACGAGCAGTACTTC
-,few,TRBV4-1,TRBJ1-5,CASSQDPNQPQHF,TGCGCCAGCAGCCAAGACCCTAATCAGCCCCAGCATTTT
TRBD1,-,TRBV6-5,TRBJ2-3,CASSIRDRGLNTQYF,TGTGCCAGCAGTATCCGGGACAGGGGATTGAATACGCAGTATTTT
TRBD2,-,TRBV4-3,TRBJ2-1,CASSQDYLRGTSGLYNEQFF,TGCGCCAGCAGCCAAGATTATTTACGCGGGACTAGCGGTCTCTACAATGAGCAGTTCTTC
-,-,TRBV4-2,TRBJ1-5,CASSQDRREYSNQPQHF,TGTGCCAGCAGCCAAGATCGCCGGGAATATAGCAATCAGCCCCAGCATTTT
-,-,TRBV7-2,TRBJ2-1,CASSLRLTGVSYNEQFF,TGTGCCAGCAGCTTACGCCTAACGGGAGTGTCCTACAATGAGCAGTTCTTC
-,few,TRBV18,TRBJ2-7,CASRDELDRVLF,TGTGCCAGCCGGGATGAGCTTGACAGAGTGCTCTTC
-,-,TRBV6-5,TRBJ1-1,CASSFQGSEAFF,TGTGCCAGCAGTTTTCAGGGAAGTGAAGCTTTCTTT
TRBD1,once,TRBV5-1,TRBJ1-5,CASSRDRSSNQPQHF,TGCGCCAGCAGCAGGGACAGAAGTAGCAATCAGCCCCAGCATTTT
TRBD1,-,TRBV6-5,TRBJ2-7,CASRTPGQDYEQYF,TGTGCCAGCAGAACACCGGGACAGGACTACGAGCAGTACTTC
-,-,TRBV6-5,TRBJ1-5,CASKGVGQPQHF,TGTGCCAGCAAGGGGGTTGGTCAGCCCCAGCATTTT
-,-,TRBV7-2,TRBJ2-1,CASSLAFGGSYNEQFF,TGTGCCAGCAGCTTAGCTTTTGGCGGCTCCTACAATGAGCAGTTCTTC
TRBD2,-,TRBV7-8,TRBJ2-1,CASSHPGLAGLNEQFF,TGTGCCAGCAGCCACCCAGGGCTAGCGGGACTCAATGAGCAGTTCTTC
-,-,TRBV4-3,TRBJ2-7,CASSQGSFTYEQYF,TGCGCCAGCAGCCAAGGGTCCTTCACCTACGAGCAGTACTTC
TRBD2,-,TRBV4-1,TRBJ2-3,CASRLTGGRTTDTQYF,TGCGCCAGCCGACTAACTGGCGGGAGGACTACAGATACGCAGTATTTT
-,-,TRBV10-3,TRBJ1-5,CAISDLGQGNQPQHF,TGTGCCATCAGTGACCTCGGGCAGGGCAATCAGCCCCAGCATTTT
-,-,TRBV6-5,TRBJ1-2,CASSNRRDSYGYTF,TGTGCCAGCAGCAATCGGCGAGATTCTTATGGCTACACCTTC
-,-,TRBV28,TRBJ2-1,CASLPLGISYNEQFF,TGTGCCAGCCTACCTCTCGGTATCTCCTACAATGAGCAGTTCTTC
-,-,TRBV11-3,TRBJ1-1,CASSFGGSVGTEAFF,TGTGCCAGCAGCTTCGGGGGGTCCGTAGGAACTGAAGCTTTCTTT
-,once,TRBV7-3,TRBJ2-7,CASSPAGGPAYEQYF,TGTGCCAGCAGCCCCGCCGGCGGGCCTGCCTACGAGCAGTACTTC
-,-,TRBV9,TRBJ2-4,CASSQEGADKNIQYF,TGTGCCAGCAGCCAGGAGGGAGCGGACAAAAACATTCAGTACTTC
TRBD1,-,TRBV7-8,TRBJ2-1,CASSLNRVRSRGPWYNEQFF,TGTGCCAGCAGCTTAAACCGAGTGAGGAGCAGGGGGCCGTGGTACAATGAGCAGTTCTTC
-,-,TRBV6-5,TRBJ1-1,CASRSNGKILAFF,TGTGCCAGCAGGTCGAACGGGAAAATTTTAGCTTTCTTT
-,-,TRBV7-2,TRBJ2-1,CASSARIDEQFF,TGTGCCAGCAGCGCCCGGATTGATGAGCAGTTCTTC
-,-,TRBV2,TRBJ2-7,CASKDHRALNEQYF,TGTGCCAGCAAGGATCACAGGGCCTTGAACGAGCAGTACTTC
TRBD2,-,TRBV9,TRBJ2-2,CASSVSGSAGELFF,TGTGCCAGCAGCGTAAGCGGGAGTGCCGGGGAGCTGTTTTTT
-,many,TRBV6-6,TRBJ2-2,CASRGRITGELFF,TGTGCCAGCAGGGGACGTATTACCGGGGAGCTGTTTTTT
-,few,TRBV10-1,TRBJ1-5,CASSDPGQPQHF,TGCGCCAGCAGTGACCCGGGTCAGCCCCAGCATTTT
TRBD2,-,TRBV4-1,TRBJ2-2,CASSHPGTSGTGELFF,TGCGCCAGCAGCCATCCCGGGACTAGCGGGACCGGGGAGCTGTTTTTT
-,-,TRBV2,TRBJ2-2,CASSGDVEGELFF,TGTGCCAGCAGTGGGGATGTTGAGGGGGAGCTGTTTTTT
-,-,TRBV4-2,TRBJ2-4,CASSQDGSNGNIQYF,TGTGCCAGCAGCCAAGATGGCTCGAACGGAAACATTCAGTACTTC
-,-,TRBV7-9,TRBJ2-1,CASSLGERSGQFF,TGTGCCAGCAGCTTAGGGGAGCGTTCTGGTCAGTTCTTC
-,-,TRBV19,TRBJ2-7,CATQGFYEQYF,TGTGCCACCCAGGGGTTCTACGAGCAGTACTTC
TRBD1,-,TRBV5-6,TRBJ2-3,CASSLPKDRDSTDTQYF,TGTGCCAGCAGCTTGCCGAAGGACAGGGATTCCACAGATACGCAGTATTTT
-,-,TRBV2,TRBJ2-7,CASRKQMGLRNYEQYF,TGTGCCAGCAGGAAACAAATGGGACTGAGAAACTACGAGCAGTACTTC
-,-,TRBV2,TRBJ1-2,CASRPQGPVYGYTF,TGTGCCAGCAGGCCCCAGGGGCCCGTCTATGGCTACACCTTC
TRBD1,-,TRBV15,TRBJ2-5,CATSIGQGGETQYF,TGTGCCACCAGCATCGGACAGGGCGGGGAGACCCAGTACTTC
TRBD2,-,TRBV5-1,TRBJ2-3,CASSLTGTSGRGSDTQYF,TGCGCCAGCAGCTTAACCGGGACTAGCGGGAGGGGGTCAGATACGCAGTATTTT
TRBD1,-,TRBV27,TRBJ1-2,CASSVGQGSGYTF,TGTGCCAGCAGTGTCGGACAGGGAAGCGGCTACACCTTC
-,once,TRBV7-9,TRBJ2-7,CASSLTYEQYF,TGTGCCAGCAGCCTCACCTACGAGCAGTACTTC
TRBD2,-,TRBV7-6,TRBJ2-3,CASSYSGGLDTQYF,TGTGCCAGCAGCTATAGCGGGGGGCTGGATACGCAGTATTTT
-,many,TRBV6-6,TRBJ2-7,CASSIRYEQYF,TGTGCCAGCAGTATCCGCTACGAGCAGTACTTC
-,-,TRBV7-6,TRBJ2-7,CASSPRQRVDEQYF,TGTGCCAGCAGTCCTCGGCAAAGAGTAGACGAGCAGTACTTC
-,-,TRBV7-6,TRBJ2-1,CASSLGLAEYNEQFF,TGTGCCAGCAGCTTAGGTTTAGCGGAATACAATGAGCAGTTCTTC
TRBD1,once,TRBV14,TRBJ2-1,CASSPWTGGTREQFF,TGTGCCAGCAGCCCGTGGACAGGGGGGACACGTGAGCAGTTCTTC
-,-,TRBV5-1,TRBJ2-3,CASSLAVATTDTQYF,TGCGCCAGCAGCTTGGCCGTTGCGACCACAGATACGCAGTATTTT
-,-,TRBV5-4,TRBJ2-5,CASSLTGLVETQYF,TGTGCCAGCAGCTTAACGGGACTCGTCGAGACCCAGTACTTC